What follows are 26 T cell receptor beta chains derived from one specimen sequenced in a study of T-cell memory formation after mild COVID-19. TCRdb reprocessed the 5' RACE reads via MiXCR and lists one record per CDR3 protein. The sample has some 120,000 distinct CDR3 sequences; 5% to 6.5% are singletons. Sequences were obtained from PBMCs or a T cell subset sorted from them (not recorded which). Receptors were obtained from an adult woman who had mild COVID-19 (a few samples of this study predate the infection). Cell type and time point are not known.

This chain uses TRBV6-2 or TRBV6-3 with TRBJ2-5, with a possible D match to TRBD2 (5 bases). From germline, CDR1 is MNHEY and CDR2 SVGEGT. The V end was cut by 2 bases, the J end by 5 bases, with 18 bases between. The length of the CDR3 is 16 residues. The CDR3 spells CASSYRRTTPGETQYF. In DNA form, the CDR3 reads TGTGCCAGCAGTTACCGAAGAACCACGCCGGGGGAGACCCAGTACTTC.

This clonotype was counted only a few times. The rearrangement uses TRBV12-3 or TRBV12-4 and TRBJ2-3; 7 nucleotides align to TRBD2. The junction had 5 bases not matched to a gene; V was cut back by 4 bases and J by 1 base. There are 15 residues in the CDR3. The CDR3 reads CASSYFSGGTDTQYF. CDR3 sequence (DNA): TGTGCCAGCAGTTATTTCAGCGGGGGCACAGATACGCAGTATTTT.

About this clonotype itself: Just one base apart from a much larger clone, this may be a read error. The V gene is TRBV6-6, the J gene TRBJ2-1; 9 bases agree with TRBD2. Germline values: CDR1 MNHNY, CDR2 SVGAGI (reference sequence). The CDR3 is made up of 14 amino acids. The CDR3 is CSSSYSNGLAEQFF. DNA of the CDR3: TGTTCCAGCAGTTACTCTAATGGACTAGCGGAGCAGTTCTTC.

The rearrangement joins TRBV5-1 to TRBJ1-6; a possible D gene is TRBD1 (5 bases). The ends were cut back, 2 bases at V and 10 bases at J, with 19 bases in the middle. There are 16 residues in the CDR3. Looked up from germline, CDR1 is SGHRS and CDR2 is YFSETQ. The CDR3 region has the DNA TGCGCCAGCAGCTTTTCCTCAGTGACAGCCTCATCACCCCTCCACTTT. Residues: CASSFSSVTASSPLHF. Filled out from reference TRBV5-1 and TRBJ1-6, the complete variable domain reads KAGVTQTPRYLIKTRGQQVTLSCSPISGHRSVSWYQQTPGQGLQFLFEYFSETQRNKGNFPGRFSGRQFSNSRSEMNVSTLELGDSALYLCASSFSSVTASSPLHFGNGTRLTVT.

This clonotype was detected only a few times. V and J are TRBV24-1 and TRBJ1-4; D ambiguous. Trimming stripped 4 bases from V and 0 bases from J, with 11 bases between. Germline V lookup: CDR1 KGHDR, CDR2 SFDVKD. The CDR3 totals 16 residues. The CDR3 DNA reads TGTGCCACCAGTGACGGGTCAACAACAACTAATGAAAAACTGTTTTTT. Protein: CATSDGSTTTNEKLFF.

Only a few counts were recorded for this clonotype. The genes are TRBV27 and TRBJ1-2, with 7 nucleotides matching TRBD1. The J segment lost 4 bases and the V segment lost 7 bases, leaving 3 bases of the junction unmatched. The CDR3 totals 12 residues. Per the germline V gene, CDR1 is MNHEY and CDR2 is SMNVEV (reference sequence). CDR3 bases: TGTGCCAGCAAACAGGGGTCCTATGGCTACACCTTC. Its translation: CASKQGSYGYTF.

Ten or more counts support this clonotype. The V call is TRBV3-1, the J call TRBJ2-5; tentative D call: TRBD2 (6 bases). Trimming took off 3 bases at V and 7 bases at J, with 12 bases between the two ends. This CDR3 is 13 amino acids long. Per germline, CDR1 LGHDT and CDR2 YNNKEL (reference sequence). CDR3 sequence (DNA): TGTGCCAGCAGCCAGGGGCCCGGGGGGACCCAGTACTTC. The encoded protein is CASSQGPGGTQYF.

The genes are TRBV20-1 and TRBJ1-2; the match to TRBD1 covers 7 bases. The CDR3 contains 12 residues. Germline assignment: CDR1 DFQATT and CDR2 SNEGSKA (reference sequence). Trimming took 5 bases from V and 5 from J; bases not matched to a gene: 5. The CDR3 is CSAPQGGYGYTF. In DNA, the CDR3 is TGCAGTGCTCCCCAGGGGGGGTATGGCTACACCTTC.

Ten or more counts support this clonotype. V gene TRBV7-9 combines with J gene TRBJ2-1; D call uncertain. The V and J ends lost 4 bases and 1 base respectively, with 14 bases between them. The length of the CDR3 is 16 residues. Germline CDR1 SEHNR, CDR2 FQNEAQ (reference sequence). DNA for the CDR3: TGTGCCAGCAGCTCAGGTCTAGTGGGGTCCTACAATGAGCAGTTCTTC. Protein sequence: CASSSGLVGSYNEQFF.

This clonotype was recorded at least ten times. The chain has TRBV3-1 and TRBJ2-1; D may be TRBD2 (7 bases). There are 12 residues in the CDR3. CDR1 is LGHDT and CDR2 is YNNKEL in the germline V gene (reference sequence). V shed 1 base and J shed 11 bases, with 9 bases lying between them. This CDR3 is CASSQGGGQQFF. The CDR3 region has the DNA TGTGCCAGCAGCCAAGGGGGGGGGCAGCAGTTCTTC.

J is TRBJ1-5 and V is TRBV2; the match to TRBD1 covers 8 bases. The CDR3 runs 14 residues. The J segment lost 7 bases and the V segment lost 6 bases, leaving 8 bases of the junction unmatched. Germline lookup yields CDR1 SNHLY and CDR2 FYNNEI. CDR3 DNA: TGTGCCAGCAGAGCTGACAGGGGATGGCAGCCCCAGCATTTT. Translation gives CASRADRGWQPQHF.

In its sample, this clonotype was seen a few times. This chain connects TRBV7-6 to TRBJ2-5; 11 bases align to TRBD2. This CDR3 contains 17 residues. The germline V gene encodes CDR1 SGHVS and CDR2 FNYEAQ. V was clipped by 3 bases and J by 4 bases; unmatched bases: 10. CDR3 amino acids: CASSFPLVAGGRETQYF. The DNA of the CDR3 is TGTGCCAGCAGCTTCCCCCTGGTAGCGGGAGGGAGAGAGACCCAGTACTTC.

This clonotype was found many times. This chain uses TRBV20-1 with TRBJ2-3; tentative D call: TRBD1 (6 bases). V was clipped by 0 bases and J by 6 bases, with 10 bases between them. Per germline, CDR1 DFQATT and CDR2 SNEGSKA (reference sequence). CDR3 size: 13 residues. CDR3 amino acids: CSARDVGADTQYF. DNA for the CDR3: TGCAGTGCTAGAGATGTGGGGGCGGATACGCAGTATTTT.

In this sample, this clonotype turned up a few times. The chain employs TRBV12-3 or TRBV12-4 and TRBJ2-3; no clear D. The CDR3 is made up of 12 amino acids. V was pared by 5 bases and J by 5 bases, with 8 bases between. CDR3 sequence: CASSTWGDTQYF. The CDR3 DNA sequence: TGTGCCAGCAGTACCTGGGGAGATACGCAGTATTTT.

The rearrangement uses TRBV12-3 or TRBV12-4 and TRBJ2-2, with 8 bases matching TRBD1. The length of the CDR3 is 18 residues. V shed 2 bases and J 6 bases; nucleotides not matched to a gene: 14. CDR3 bases: TGTGCCAGCAGTTTAATGTCGGCAGGGGGCCTGTTGGCCGGGGAGCTGTTTTTT. Amino acid sequence: CASSLMSAGGLLAGELFF.

This clonotype was counted many times. This chain links TRBV12-3 or TRBV12-4 with TRBJ2-1; D is undetermined. V lost 7 bases and J lost 8, with 21 bases in between. This CDR3 is built from 15 residues. The CDR3 DNA reads as TGTGCCAGCAACCAACAGACCTTCCCCACGGATGAGCAGTTCTTC. It encodes CASNQQTFPTDEQFF.

The table lists this clonotype with many counts. V and J are TRBV20-1 and TRBJ2-3, with 14 bases aligning to TRBD2. The CDR3 has 15 residues. Germline CDR1 and CDR2: DFQATT and SNEGSKA (reference sequence). The J segment lost 5 bases and the V segment lost 8 bases, leaving 9 bases of the junction unmatched. The CDR3 loop is CSNSGLAGGKDTQYF. The DNA for the CDR3 is TGCAGTAATTCCGGACTAGCGGGGGGAAAAGATACGCAGTATTTT.

This clonotype was picked up a small number of times. The J gene is TRBJ2-7, the V gene TRBV5-6; D is unclear. V was shortened by 0 bases and J by 2 bases, with 6 bases between the two germline ends. The length of the CDR3 is 13 residues. The germline CDR1 and CDR2 sequences are SGHDT and YYEEEE. The CDR3 nucleotides read TGTGCCAGCAGCTTGGTTGAGACCTACGAGCAGTACTTC. Encoded protein: CASSLVETYEQYF.

The rearrangement joins TRBV6-1 to TRBJ2-1; 8 nucleotides align to TRBD2. CDR3 length: 15 amino acids. The germline CDR1 and CDR2 sequences are MNHNS and SASEGT. Losses at the gene ends were 10 bases for V and 8 bases for J; bases not matched to a gene: 16. The CDR3 protein is CATTMTGGPLYEQFF. CDR3 bases: TGTGCCACCACGATGACGGGGGGGCCTCTGTATGAGCAGTTCTTC.

This chain uses TRBV12-3 or TRBV12-4 with TRBJ1-5; TRBD1 is a possible D gene (6 bases). V lost 4 bases, J lost 6 bases, and 13 bases lay in between. The CDR3 sequence is 14 residues long. The CDR3 DNA follows: TGTGCCAGCAGTTGGGGGGCAGGGGCTCAGCCCCAGCATTTT. It specifies CASSWGAGAQPQHF.

This clonotype was detected a few times. The chain employs TRBV12-3 or TRBV12-4 and TRBJ1-6, with no clear D. The CDR3 has 11 amino acids. The CDR3 DNA follows: TGTGGTTGTGGGTATAATTCACCCCTCCACTTT. Protein product: CGCGYNSPLHF.

There are many counts of this clonotype. The chain links TRBV9 to TRBJ2-3; no reliable D call. Germline CDR1 is SGDLS and CDR2 is YYNGEE. This CDR3 is 14 amino acids long. With 0 bases removed from V and 1 base from J, the gap between germline ends came to 6 bases. CDR3 coding DNA: TGTGCCAGCAGCGTAGCTATCGGCACAGATACGCAGTATTTT. Amino acid sequence: CASSVAIGTDTQYF.

Note on this clonotype: With a much larger clone just one base away, this may be a read error. This chain joins TRBV4-1 and TRBJ2-5, with 12 bases identical to TRBD2. There are 14 residues in the CDR3. Germline V CDR1 and CDR2: MGHRA, YSYEKL. In DNA, the CDR3 is TGCGCCGGCAGCCAACTAGCGGGGGGAAGGACCCAGTACTTC. It specifies CAGSQLAGGRTQYF.

The chain recombines TRBV5-1 with TRBJ2-5; D uncertain. The CDR3 covers 12 residues. CDR1 is SGHRS, CDR2 YFSETQ, per germline. V lost 4 bases to trimming and J lost 5 bases, with 9 bases between them. The CDR3 here is CASSAIRETQYF. The CDR3 DNA reads as TGCGCCAGCAGCGCAATCAGGGAGACCCAGTACTTC.

In this sample, this clonotype turned up many times. V is TRBV12-3 or TRBV12-4 and J is TRBJ2-5; 9 bases are shared with TRBD2. This CDR3 contains 15 residues. Trimming cost V 3 bases and J 4 bases; bases outside gene matches: 6. The CDR3 DNA follows: TGTGCCAGCAGTTTTAGCGGGGGCATCGCAGAGACCCAGTACTTC. It is translated as CASSFSGGIAETQYF.

The J gene is TRBJ2-1, the V gene TRBV12-3 or TRBV12-4, with 10 bases fitting TRBD1. The CDR3 is 15 amino acids. V shed 8 bases, J shed 2 bases, and the junction held 6 bases outside the gene matches. CDR3 region: CASAPGQGTYNEQFF. DNA of the CDR3: TGTGCCAGCGCCCCGGGACAGGGGACCTACAATGAGCAGTTCTTC.